These 11 T cell receptor beta chains were all obtained from the same sample, sequenced in a study of T-cell memory formation after mild COVID-19. TCRdb recomputed calls from the 5' RACE reads with MiXCR, one row per CDR3 protein. Found here are around 450,000 distinct CDR3 sequences, 20% to 30% of them singletons; the top ten hold 7% to 9.5%. Sequenced material: PBMCs or a T cell subset sorted from them (not recorded which). Receptors originate from an adult woman who had mild COVID-19 (a few samples of this study predate the infection). Cell type and time point are not known.

This clonotype was seen more than once but under ten times. As DNA, the CDR3 is TGCGCCAGCAGCCAGATGCGGACGGCCGGCTACGAGCAGTACTTC. Residues: CASSQMRTAGYEQYF. The V and J genes are TRBV5-1 and TRBJ2-7; D not certain. CDR3 length: 15 residues. The V and J ends lost 4 bases and 3 bases respectively, with 17 bases between them. Per the germline V gene, CDR1 is SGHRS and CDR2 is YFSETQ.

The gene calls are TRBV19 and TRBJ1-5; D is ambiguous. Trimming stripped 8 bases from V and 1 base from J, with 24 bases between. Germline CDR1 reads LNHDA; CDR2 reads SQIVND (reference sequence). CDR3 length equals 18 residues. CDR3 sequence reads: CASSIGYRAGSSNQPQHF. CDR3 nucleotides: TGTGCCAGTTCGATCGGTTACCGAGCTGGTTCGAGCAATCAGCCCCAGCATTTT.

The chain joins TRBV5-5 to TRBJ2-4, with D possibly called TRBD1 or TRBD2 (5 bases each). CDR1 and CDR2 from the germline V gene are SGHKS and YYEKEE (reference sequence). V was trimmed by 3 bases and J by 1 base, leaving 11 bases between them. This CDR3 is 15 amino acids long. In DNA, the CDR3 is TGTGCCAGCAGCTCCCCTGAGGGGGCCAAAAACATTCAGTACTTC. Translation: CASSSPEGAKNIQYF.

V is TRBV2 and J is TRBJ2-1; D may be TRBD2 (6 bases). Germline assignment: CDR1 SNHLY and CDR2 FYNNEI. Trimming removed 6 bases from V and 8 bases from J, with 8 bases in between. This CDR3 comprises 11 residues. Written as DNA, the CDR3 is TGTGCCAGCAGGGTAGCGGATGAGCAGTTCTTC. Amino acid sequence: CASRVADEQFF.

V and J are TRBV7-2 and TRBJ1-1; 10 bases are shared with TRBD1. With 4 bases clipped from V and 0 bases from J, the junction kept 5 bases outside the gene matches. Germline CDR1 SGHTA, CDR2 FQGNSA. CDR3 length equals 16 residues. The CDR3 region has the DNA TGTGCCAGCAGCTCCGACAGGGGGCAGGTGAACACTGAAGCTTTCTTT. Protein product: CASSSDRGQVNTEAFF.

V and J are TRBV15 and TRBJ2-7; possible D gene TRBD2, 5 bases. The CDR3 runs 15 residues. The V gene's germline CDR1 is LNHNV and CDR2 YYDKDF (reference sequence). V was cut by 0 bases and J by 2 bases, with 11 bases left in between. The CDR3 nucleotides read TGTGCCACCAGCAGAGAGGCTAGCTGGACCTACGAGCAGTACTTC. As protein: CATSREASWTYEQYF.

The chain recombines TRBV20-1 with TRBJ2-7, with TRBD1 identical over 10 bases. The V segment lost 0 bases and the J segment 5 bases; nucleotides outside the gene matches: 10. The germline V gene has CDR1 DFQATT and CDR2 SNEGSKA (reference sequence). This CDR3 contains 16 residues. CDR3 DNA: TGCAGTGCTAGAGACAGCGCGGGACAGGGGTTCCACGAGCAGTACTTC. Translation gives CSARDSAGQGFHEQYF.

V and J are TRBV2 and TRBJ2-1, with no clear D. The CDR3 is made up of 12 amino acids. Trimming pared 3 bases from V and 8 bases from J, leaving 8 bases between. The V gene's germline CDR1 is SNHLY and CDR2 FYNNEI. CDR3 sequence: CASSEVDYEQFF. CDR3 DNA sequence: TGTGCCAGCAGTGAGGTTGATTATGAGCAGTTCTTC.

The genes are TRBV5-1 and TRBJ2-5, with 7 bases fitting TRBD1. Germline values: CDR1 SGHRS, CDR2 YFSETQ. Trimming took 4 bases from V and 0 from J; bases not matched to a gene: 9. The CDR3 has 16 amino acids. The CDR3 is CASSRLQQGYQETQYF. In DNA, the CDR3 is TGCGCCAGCAGCCGACTACAACAGGGGTACCAAGAGACCCAGTACTTC.

V usage is TRBV5-6 and J usage is TRBJ2-1; 8 bases map to TRBD2. The CDR3 covers 15 residues. The germline V gene encodes CDR1 SGHDT and CDR2 YYEEEE. The ends lost 3 bases at V and 5 bases at J; junction bases unmatched: 7. CDR3: CASSSPAGENNEQFF. The CDR3 region has the DNA TGTGCCAGCAGCTCCCCAGCGGGGGAAAACAATGAGCAGTTCTTC.

This clonotype was found many times. V usage is TRBV4-3 and J usage is TRBJ2-2; tentatively, D is TRBD2 (6 bases). Germline V gives CDR1 LGHNA, CDR2 YSLEER. The V end lost 2 bases, the J end lost 5 bases, and 6 bases lay between the germline ends. This CDR3 region has 13 residues. CDR3 sequence (DNA): TGCGCCAGCAGCCAACTAGCGACCGGGGAGCTGTTTTTT. This encodes CASSQLATGELFF.